The 10 T cell receptor beta chains listed next were all sequenced from one sample in a study of blood T cell repertoires in COVID-19. The assay was immunoSEQ multiplex PCR, and TCRdb's table has in-frame clones only and misses some. The sample has 400,000 to 500,000 clones, 88% seen once. The sample consisted of PBMCs or T cells enriched from blood (not recorded which). The source is a woman under 30 who had been exposed to COVID-19.

This CDR3 reads CASSSGTQELYGYTF. DNA for the CDR3: TGTGCCAGCAGTTCCGGGACACAGGAACTCTATGGCTACACCTTC. The chain links TRBV27 to TRBJ1-2, with D perhaps matching TRBD1 (6 bases). CDR3 size: 15 residues. V lost 4 bases to trimming and J lost 4 bases, with 16 bases between them. CDR1 and CDR2 (germline): MNHEY, SMNVEV (reference sequence).

This sequence joins TRBV7-2 and TRBJ1-1; tentative D call: TRBD1 (6 bases). CDR3 length equals 14 residues. The V gene lost 5 bases and the J gene lost 4 bases, with 14 bases spanning the gap. CDR1 is SGHTA and CDR2 is FQGNSA in the germline V gene. CDR3 coding DNA: TGTGCCAGCAGCATGCGGACAGTCCTCACTGAAGCTTTCTTT. The encoded protein is CASSMRTVLTEAFF.

V usage is TRBV2 and J usage is TRBJ2-7; D is uncertain. The CDR3 length is 12 residues. Looked up from germline, CDR1 is SNHLY and CDR2 is FYNNEI. Trimming removed 6 bases at V and 7 bases at J, with 13 bases between. As DNA, the CDR3 is TGTGCCAGCAGCGGCATTACGAGGGAGCAGTACTTC. Amino acids: CASSGITREQYF.

J is TRBJ1-1 and V is TRBV15, with TRBD1 matching over 9 bases. Per the germline V gene, CDR1 is LNHNV and CDR2 is YYDKDF (reference sequence). The CDR3 is 15 amino acids. Unmatched junction bases numbered 2, after V lost 0 bases and J lost 3 bases. The CDR3 DNA sequence: TGTGCCACCAGCAGAGAAAGGACAGGGGACACTGAAGCTTTCTTT. It is translated as CATSRERTGDTEAFF.

The rearrangement links TRBV30 to TRBJ1-2; D gene uncertain. The CDR3 consists of 11 residues. The germline V and J ends were trimmed by 1 base and 4 bases, with 4 bases remaining between them. CDR1 is GTSNPN and CDR2 is SVGIG in the germline V gene (reference sequence). The CDR3 DNA reads as TGTGCCTGGAGTGACTTCTATGGCTACACCTTC. This sequence encodes CAWSDFYGYTF.

This clone has a single count. The V call is TRBV5-1, the J call TRBJ2-5; maybe TRBD2 (6 bases). This CDR3 has 17 residues. The germline V and J ends were trimmed by 0 bases and 4 bases, with 19 bases remaining between them. Germline V gives CDR1 SGHRS, CDR2 YFSETQ. This chain's CDR3 is CASSLESGRFRGETQYF. The DNA for the CDR3 is TGCGCCAGCAGCTTGGAATCGGGGAGGTTTCGTGGAGAGACCCAGTACTTC.

CDR3 sequence (DNA): TGTGCCAGCAGTTTATATCCTGTTGGTGGTCTAGCGGGGGGCTGGGGGTTCTTC. Translating gives CASSLYPVGGLAGGWGFF. The chain is built from TRBV27 and TRBJ2-1, with 11 bases fitting TRBD2. Trimming cost V 1 base and J 15 bases; bases outside gene matches: 20. This CDR3 is built from 18 residues. Per the germline V gene, CDR1 is MNHEY and CDR2 is SMNVEV (reference sequence).

The rearrangement uses TRBV7-6 and TRBJ2-3; D is possibly TRBD2 (7 bases). Per the germline V gene, CDR1 is SGHVS and CDR2 is FNYEAQ. The ends were cut back, 3 bases at V and 3 bases at J, with 13 bases in the middle. The CDR3 sequence is 15 residues long. The CDR3 here is CASSFRGGGTDTQYF. The DNA for the CDR3 is TGTGCCAGCAGCTTTCGAGGGGGGGGTACAGATACGCAGTATTTT.

The gene calls are TRBV13 and TRBJ2-7; D perhaps matches TRBD1 (6 bases). V was shortened by 5 bases and J by 3 bases, with 14 bases between the two germline ends. The CDR3 sequence is 14 residues long. Germline CDR1 reads PRHDT; CDR2 reads FYEKMQ (reference sequence). The CDR3 loop reads CASSPRTDSYEQYF. As DNA, the CDR3 is TGTGCCAGCAGCCCAAGGACAGATAGCTACGAGCAGTACTTC. The full variable domain, rest sourced from reference TRBV13 and TRBJ2-7, is AAGVIQSPRHLIKEKRETATLKCYPIPRHDTVYWYQQGPGQDPQFLISFYEKMQSDKGSIPDRFSAQQFSDYHSELNMSSLELGDSALYFCASSPRTDSYEQYFGPGTRLTVT.

The chain is built from TRBV30 and TRBJ1-1, with 8 bases matching TRBD1. Trimming removed 3 bases from V and 4 bases from J; junction bases left unmatched: 4. The CDR3 runs to 13 residues. CDR1 is GTSNPN and CDR2 is SVGIG in the germline V gene (reference sequence). The DNA of the CDR3 is TGTGCCTGGAGGGGAACAGGGGGCACTGAAGCTTTCTTT. Its translation: CAWRGTGGTEAFF.